This T cell receptor (beta chain) was recovered during a study of beta chain features in type 1 diabetes. Whole-study results and caveats: With patients and controls alike, PCR might favor shorter templates to an equal degree. Sequencing used cDNA, and cells with high TCR expression could therefore be over-represented.

Each sorted fraction was over 95% pure. TCRB transcripts that were expressed got sequenced, as all of the isolated RNA had been reverse transcribed. About 4 million reads was the average for naive, central memory and regulatory T cell samples. Clones were read by immunoSEQ multiplex PCR, and TCRdb kept only the in-frame ones, dropping some. The data contain about 620,000 clones, 15% to 19% of them singletons. CDR1 MDHEN and CDR2 SYDVKM come from the germline V gene. V shed 6 bases and J 4 bases; nucleotides not matched to a gene: 5. This CDR3 has 13 residues. The table lists this clone with a few counts. Its antigen remains unidentified.

The sample was naive CD4+ T cells from blood. The chain carries TRBV28 and TRBJ1-2; TRBD1 matches at 7 bases. The sequence derives from a man aged 18 to 29 in good health. As DNA, the CDR3 is TGTGCCAGCAGCCGAGGGACAGTCTATGGCTACACCTTC. Its protein product is CASSRGTVYGYTF.